This TCR beta chain was recorded in a study of shared clonotypes between healthy human individuals. Assay: immunoSEQ multiplex PCR; the TCRdb copy retains only in-frame clones and omits some. The sample includes a few hundred thousand clones, around 78% seen only once; the top ten take 9.5% to 15%. This CDR3 spans 16 amino acids. Germline lookup yields CDR1 SGHAT and CDR2 FQNNGV. V lost 5 bases and J lost 7; bases outside the gene matches: 11. This clonotype was sampled from a woman aged 40 to 50 in good health. Some clones in this sample may be carry-over from other donors' samples. The chain uses TRBV11-2 and TRBJ2-1; 10 nucleotides line up with TRBD2. Sequencing was done on a sample of PBMCs. CDR3 bases: TGTGCCAGCAGCGCCCTAAAGCGGGAGGGCCCGAATGAGCAGTTCTTC. This sequence encodes CASSALKREGPNEQFF.